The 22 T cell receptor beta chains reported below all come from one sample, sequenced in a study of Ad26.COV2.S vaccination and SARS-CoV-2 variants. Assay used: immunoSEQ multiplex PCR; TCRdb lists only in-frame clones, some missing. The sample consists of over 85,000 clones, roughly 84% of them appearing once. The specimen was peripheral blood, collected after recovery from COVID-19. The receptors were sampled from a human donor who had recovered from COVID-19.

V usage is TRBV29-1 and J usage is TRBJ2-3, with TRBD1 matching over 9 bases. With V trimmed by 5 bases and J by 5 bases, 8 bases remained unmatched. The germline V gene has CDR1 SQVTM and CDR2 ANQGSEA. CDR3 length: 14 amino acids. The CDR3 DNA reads TGCAGCGTTAGGTACAGGGGGCAGGTAGATACGCAGTATTTT. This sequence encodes CSVRYRGQVDTQYF.

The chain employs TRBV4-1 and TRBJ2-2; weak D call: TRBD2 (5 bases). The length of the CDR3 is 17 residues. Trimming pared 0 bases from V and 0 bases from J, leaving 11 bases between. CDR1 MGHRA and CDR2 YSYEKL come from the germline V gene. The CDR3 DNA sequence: TGCGCCAGCAGCCAAGATGGGAACGGGGCGAACACCGGGGAGCTGTTTTTT. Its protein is CASSQDGNGANTGELFF.

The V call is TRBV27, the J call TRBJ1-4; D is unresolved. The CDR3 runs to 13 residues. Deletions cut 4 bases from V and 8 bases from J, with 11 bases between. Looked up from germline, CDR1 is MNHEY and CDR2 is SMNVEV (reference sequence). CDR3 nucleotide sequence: TGTGCCAGCAGTTACCCCGGTGGGGAAAAACTGTTTTTT. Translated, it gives CASSYPGGEKLFF.

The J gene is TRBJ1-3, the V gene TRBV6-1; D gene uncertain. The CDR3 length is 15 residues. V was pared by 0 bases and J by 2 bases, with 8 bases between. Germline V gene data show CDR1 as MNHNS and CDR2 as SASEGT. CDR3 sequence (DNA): TGTGCCAGCAGTGAAGCGGATCACACTGGAAACACCATATATTTT. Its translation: CASSEADHTGNTIYF.

The CDR3 DNA is TGTGCCACCAGCAGAGATGGTCAGCGCTCCAATGAGCAGTTCTTC. It yields the protein CATSRDGQRSNEQFF. The chain joins TRBV15 to TRBJ2-1; D unresolved. Trimming removed 0 bases at V and 6 bases at J, with 12 bases between. CDR1 and CDR2 from the germline V gene are LNHNV and YYDKDF (reference sequence). This CDR3 has 15 amino acids. Supplemented by reference TRBV15 and TRBJ2-1, the full variable domain reads DAMVIQNPRYQVTQFGKPVTLSCSQTLNHNVMYWYQQKSSQAPKLLFHYYDKDFNNEADTPDNFQSRRPNTSFCFLDIRSPGLGDTAMYLCATSRDGQRSNEQFFGPGTRLTVL.

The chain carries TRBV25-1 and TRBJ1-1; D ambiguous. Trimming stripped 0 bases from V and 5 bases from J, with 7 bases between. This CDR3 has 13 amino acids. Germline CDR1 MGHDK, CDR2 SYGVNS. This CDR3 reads CASSEYIGTEAFF. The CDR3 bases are TGTGCCAGCAGTGAATATATAGGGACTGAAGCTTTCTTT.

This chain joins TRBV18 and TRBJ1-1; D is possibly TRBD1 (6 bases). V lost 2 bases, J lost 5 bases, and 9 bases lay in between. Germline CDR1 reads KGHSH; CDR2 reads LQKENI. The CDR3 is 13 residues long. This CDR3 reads CASSPNRETEAFF. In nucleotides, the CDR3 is TGTGCCAGCTCACCAAACAGGGAGACTGAAGCTTTCTTT.

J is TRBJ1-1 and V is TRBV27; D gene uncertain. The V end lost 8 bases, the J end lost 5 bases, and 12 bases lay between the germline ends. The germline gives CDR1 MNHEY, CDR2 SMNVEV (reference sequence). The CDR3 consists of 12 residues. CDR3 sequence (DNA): TGTGCCAGCGGCTATCGTGGAACTGAAGCTTTCTTT. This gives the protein CASGYRGTEAFF.

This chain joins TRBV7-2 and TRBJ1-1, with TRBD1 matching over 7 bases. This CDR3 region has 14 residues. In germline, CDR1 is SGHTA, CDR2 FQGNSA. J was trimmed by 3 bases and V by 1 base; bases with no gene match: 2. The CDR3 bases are TGTGCCAGCAGCTTAGACAGGGGAGACACTGAAGCTTTCTTT. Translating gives CASSLDRGDTEAFF. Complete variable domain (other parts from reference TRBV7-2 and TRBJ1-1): GAGVSQSPSNKVTEKGKDVELRCDPISGHTALYWYRQSLGQGLEFLIYFQGNSAPDKSGLPSDRFSAERTGGSVSTLTIQRTQQEDSAVYLCASSLDRGDTEAFFGQGTRLTVV.

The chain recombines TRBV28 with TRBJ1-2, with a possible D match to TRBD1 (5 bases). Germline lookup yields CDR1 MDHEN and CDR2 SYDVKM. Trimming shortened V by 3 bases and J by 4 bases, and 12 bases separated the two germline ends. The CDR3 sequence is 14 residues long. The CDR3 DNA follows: TGTGCCAGCAGTTTCCCCACAGGTTCCTATGGCTACACCTTC. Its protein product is CASSFPTGSYGYTF.

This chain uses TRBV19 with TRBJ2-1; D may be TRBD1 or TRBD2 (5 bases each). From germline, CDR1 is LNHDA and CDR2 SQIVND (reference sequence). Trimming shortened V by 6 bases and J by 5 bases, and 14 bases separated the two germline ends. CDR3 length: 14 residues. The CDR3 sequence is CASSRDPTNNEQFF. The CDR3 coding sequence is TGTGCCAGTAGCCGGGACCCCACAAACAATGAGCAGTTCTTC.

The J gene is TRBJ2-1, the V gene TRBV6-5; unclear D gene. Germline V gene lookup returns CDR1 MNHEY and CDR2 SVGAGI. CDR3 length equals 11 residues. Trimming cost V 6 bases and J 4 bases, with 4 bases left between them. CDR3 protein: CASRLYNEQFF. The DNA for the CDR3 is TGTGCCAGCAGGCTATACAATGAGCAGTTCTTC.

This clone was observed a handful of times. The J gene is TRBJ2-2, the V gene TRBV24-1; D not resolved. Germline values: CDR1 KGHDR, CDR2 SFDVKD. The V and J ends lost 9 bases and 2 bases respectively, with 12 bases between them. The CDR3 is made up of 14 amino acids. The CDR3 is CATGPNPNTGELFF. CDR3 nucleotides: TGTGCCACCGGGCCAAACCCAAACACCGGGGAGCTGTTTTTT.

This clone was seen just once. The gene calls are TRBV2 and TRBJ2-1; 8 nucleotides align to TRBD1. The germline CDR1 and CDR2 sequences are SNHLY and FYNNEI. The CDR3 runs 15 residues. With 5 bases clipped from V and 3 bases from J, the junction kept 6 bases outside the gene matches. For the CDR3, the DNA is TGTGCCAGCAGTCTACAGGGGGTTAACTACAATGAGCAGTTCTTC. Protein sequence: CASSLQGVNYNEQFF.

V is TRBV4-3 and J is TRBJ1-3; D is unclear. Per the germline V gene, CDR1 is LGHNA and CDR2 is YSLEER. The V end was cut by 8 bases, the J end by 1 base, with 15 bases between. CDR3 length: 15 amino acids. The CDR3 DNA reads TGCGCCAGCGGACGAGCCACCATATCTGGAAACACCATATATTTT. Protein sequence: CASGRATISGNTIYF.

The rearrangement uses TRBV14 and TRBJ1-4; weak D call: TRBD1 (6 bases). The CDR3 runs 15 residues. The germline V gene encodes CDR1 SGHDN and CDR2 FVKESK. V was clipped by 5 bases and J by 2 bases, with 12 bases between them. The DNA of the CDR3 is TGTGCCAGCAGCGCAACAGGGATCACTAATGAAAAACTGTTTTTT. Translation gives CASSATGITNEKLFF.

The CDR3 region is CASSLGPRQPQHF. The CDR3 coding sequence is TGTGCCAGCAGTTTGGGCCCTAGACAGCCCCAGCATTTT. The V and J genes are TRBV12-3 or TRBV12-4 and TRBJ1-5, with D hard to call. CDR3 length: 13 amino acids. The germline V and J ends were trimmed by 3 bases and 7 bases, with 10 bases remaining between them.

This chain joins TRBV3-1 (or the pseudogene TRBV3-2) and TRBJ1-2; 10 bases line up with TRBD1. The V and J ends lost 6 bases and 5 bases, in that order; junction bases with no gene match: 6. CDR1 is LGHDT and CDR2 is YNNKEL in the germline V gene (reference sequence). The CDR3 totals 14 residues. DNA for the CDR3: TGTGCCAGCAGACGTGACAGGGGGCAATATGGCTACACCTTC. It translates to CASRRDRGQYGYTF.

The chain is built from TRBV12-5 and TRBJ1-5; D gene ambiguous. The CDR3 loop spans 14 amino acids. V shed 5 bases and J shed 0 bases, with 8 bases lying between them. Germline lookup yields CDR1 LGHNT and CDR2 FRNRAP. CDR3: CASGPNSSNQPQHF. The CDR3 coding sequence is TGTGCTAGTGGTCCAAACAGTAGCAATCAGCCCCAGCATTTT.

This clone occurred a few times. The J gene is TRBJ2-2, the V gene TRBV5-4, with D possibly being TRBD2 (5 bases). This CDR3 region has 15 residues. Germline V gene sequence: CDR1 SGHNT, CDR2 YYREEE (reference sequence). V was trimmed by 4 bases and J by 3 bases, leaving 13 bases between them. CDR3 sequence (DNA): TGTGCCAGCAGCCGCTCTTGGCGGGACACCGGGGAGCTGTTTTTT. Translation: CASSRSWRDTGELFF.

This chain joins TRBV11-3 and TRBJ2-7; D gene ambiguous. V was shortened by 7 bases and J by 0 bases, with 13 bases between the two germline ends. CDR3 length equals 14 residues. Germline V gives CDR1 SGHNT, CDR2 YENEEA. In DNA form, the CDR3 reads TGTGCCAGCACCCGCGGCGGTAGCTCCTACGAGCAGTACTTC. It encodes CASTRGGSSYEQYF.

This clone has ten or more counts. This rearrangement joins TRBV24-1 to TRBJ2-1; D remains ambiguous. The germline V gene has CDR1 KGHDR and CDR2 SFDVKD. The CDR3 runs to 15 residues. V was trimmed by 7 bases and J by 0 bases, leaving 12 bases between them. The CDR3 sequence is CATRESESSYNEQFF. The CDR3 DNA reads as TGTGCCACCAGAGAAAGCGAGAGCTCCTACAATGAGCAGTTCTTC.